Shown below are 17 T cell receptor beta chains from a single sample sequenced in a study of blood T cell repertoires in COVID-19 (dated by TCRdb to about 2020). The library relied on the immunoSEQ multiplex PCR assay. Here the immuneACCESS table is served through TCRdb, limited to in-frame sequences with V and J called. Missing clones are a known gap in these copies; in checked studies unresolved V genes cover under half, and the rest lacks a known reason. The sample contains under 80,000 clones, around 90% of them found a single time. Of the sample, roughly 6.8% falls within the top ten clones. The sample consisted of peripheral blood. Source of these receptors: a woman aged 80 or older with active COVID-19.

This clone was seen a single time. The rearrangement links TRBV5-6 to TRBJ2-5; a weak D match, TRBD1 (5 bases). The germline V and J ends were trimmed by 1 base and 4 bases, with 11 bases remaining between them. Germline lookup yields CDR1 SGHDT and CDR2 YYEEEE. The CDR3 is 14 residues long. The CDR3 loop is CASSLLQVGETQYF. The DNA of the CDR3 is TGTGCCAGCAGCTTGTTACAGGTAGGAGAGACCCAGTACTTC.

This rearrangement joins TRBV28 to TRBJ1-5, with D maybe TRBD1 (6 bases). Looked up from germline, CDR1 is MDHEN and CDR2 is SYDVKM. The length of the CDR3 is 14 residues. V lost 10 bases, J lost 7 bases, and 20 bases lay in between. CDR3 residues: CAISNQGQRQPQHF. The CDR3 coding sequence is TGTGCCATCTCGAATCAGGGGCAGAGACAGCCCCAGCATTTT.

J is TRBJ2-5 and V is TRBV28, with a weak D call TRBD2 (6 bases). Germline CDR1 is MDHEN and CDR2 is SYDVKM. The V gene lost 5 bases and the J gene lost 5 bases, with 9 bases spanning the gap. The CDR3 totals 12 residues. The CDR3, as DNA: TGTGCCAGCAGTCCCCGGGGGGAGACCCAGTACTTC. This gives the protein CASSPRGETQYF.

The DNA for the CDR3 is TGTGCCAGCAGCCAACACCCAGCGGGACAGGGGTCCTACGAGCAGTACTTC. It is translated as CASSQHPAGQGSYEQYF. The chain couples TRBV11-2 to TRBJ2-7; the match to TRBD1 covers 10 bases. V was pared by 5 bases and J by 1 base, with 11 bases of the junction left unmatched. In germline, CDR1 is SGHAT, CDR2 FQNNGV. The CDR3 is 17 residues long.

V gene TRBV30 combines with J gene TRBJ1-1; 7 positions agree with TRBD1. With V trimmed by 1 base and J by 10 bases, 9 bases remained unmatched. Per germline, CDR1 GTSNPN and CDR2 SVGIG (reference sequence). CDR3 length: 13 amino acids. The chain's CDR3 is CAWSGGTGAGAFF. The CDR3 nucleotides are TGTGCCTGGAGTGGGGGTACAGGGGCAGGAGCTTTCTTT.

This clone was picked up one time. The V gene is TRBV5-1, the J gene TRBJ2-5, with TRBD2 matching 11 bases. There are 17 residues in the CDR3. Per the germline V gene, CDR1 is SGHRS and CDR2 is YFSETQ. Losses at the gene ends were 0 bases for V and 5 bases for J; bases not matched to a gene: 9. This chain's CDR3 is CASSLAILAGGEETQYF. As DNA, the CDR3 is TGCGCCAGCAGCTTGGCCATCCTAGCGGGAGGTGAGGAGACCCAGTACTTC.

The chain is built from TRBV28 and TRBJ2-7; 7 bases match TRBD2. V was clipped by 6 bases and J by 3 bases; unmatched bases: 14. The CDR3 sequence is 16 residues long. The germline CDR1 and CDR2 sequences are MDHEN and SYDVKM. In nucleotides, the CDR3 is TGTGCCAGCAGCTACCCCCGGGGGAGGGTCGACTACGAGCAGTACTTC. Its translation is CASSYPRGRVDYEQYF.

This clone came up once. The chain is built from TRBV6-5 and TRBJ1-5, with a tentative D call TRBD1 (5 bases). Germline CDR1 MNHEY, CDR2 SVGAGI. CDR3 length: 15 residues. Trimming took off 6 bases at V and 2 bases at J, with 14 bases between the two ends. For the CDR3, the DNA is TGTGCCAGCAGCCGGGGGGGTATGGGCAATCAGCCCCAGCATTTT. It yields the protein CASSRGGMGNQPQHF.

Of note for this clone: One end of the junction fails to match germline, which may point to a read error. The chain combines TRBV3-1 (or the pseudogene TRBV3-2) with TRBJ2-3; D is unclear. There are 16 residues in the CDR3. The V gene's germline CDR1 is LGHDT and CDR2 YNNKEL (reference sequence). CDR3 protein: CASSQDGPLGTDTQYF. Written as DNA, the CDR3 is TGTGCCAGCAGCCAAGATGGGCCGCTGGGCACCGATACGCAGTATTTT.

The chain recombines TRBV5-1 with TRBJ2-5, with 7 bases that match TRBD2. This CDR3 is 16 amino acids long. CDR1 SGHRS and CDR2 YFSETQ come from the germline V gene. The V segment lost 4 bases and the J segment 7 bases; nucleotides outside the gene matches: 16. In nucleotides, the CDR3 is TGCGCCAGCAGCCCCCGTGGGCGGGAGACCTCAGGGACCCAGTACTTC. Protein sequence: CASSPRGRETSGTQYF.

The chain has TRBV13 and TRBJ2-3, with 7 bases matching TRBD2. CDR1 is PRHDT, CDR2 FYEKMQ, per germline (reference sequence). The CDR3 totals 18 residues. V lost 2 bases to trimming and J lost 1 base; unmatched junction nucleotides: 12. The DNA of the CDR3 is TGTGCCAGCAGCTTACCCCGTCGGGCTAGCGGTCGCACAGATACGCAGTATTTT. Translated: CASSLPRRASGRTDTQYF.

CDR3 coding DNA: TGTGCCAGCAGTTCCCGGGACAGGGCGGACAATGAGCAGTTCTTC. Residues: CASSSRDRADNEQFF. The V call is TRBV6-2 or TRBV6-3, the J call TRBJ2-1; 9 nucleotides match TRBD1. Losses at the gene ends were 4 bases for V and 5 bases for J; bases not matched to a gene: 6. Per the germline V gene, CDR1 is MNHEY and CDR2 is SVGEGT. The CDR3 runs 15 residues.

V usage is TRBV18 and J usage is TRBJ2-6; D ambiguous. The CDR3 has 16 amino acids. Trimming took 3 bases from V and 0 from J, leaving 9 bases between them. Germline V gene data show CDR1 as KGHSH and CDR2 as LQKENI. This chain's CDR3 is CASSPAYFSGANVLTF. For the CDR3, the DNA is TGTGCCAGCTCACCGGCTTATTTCTCTGGGGCCAACGTCCTGACTTTC.

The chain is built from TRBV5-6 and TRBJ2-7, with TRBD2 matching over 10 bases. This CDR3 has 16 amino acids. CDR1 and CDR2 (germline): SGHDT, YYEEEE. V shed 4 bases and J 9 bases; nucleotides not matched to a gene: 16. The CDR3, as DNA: TGTGCCAGCAGCGGAAACCTAGCGGGAGTGACGATGGTGCAGTACTTC. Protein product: CASSGNLAGVTMVQYF.

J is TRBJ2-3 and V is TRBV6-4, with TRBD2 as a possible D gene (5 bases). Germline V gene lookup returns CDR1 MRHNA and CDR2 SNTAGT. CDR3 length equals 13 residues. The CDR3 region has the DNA TGTGACAAAGCAGGCCTAGCAACAGATACGCAGTATTTT. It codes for CDKAGLATDTQYF.

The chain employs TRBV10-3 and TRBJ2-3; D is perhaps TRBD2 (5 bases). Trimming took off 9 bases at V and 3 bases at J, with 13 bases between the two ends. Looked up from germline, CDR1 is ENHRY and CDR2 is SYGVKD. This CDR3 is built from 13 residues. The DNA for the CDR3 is TGTGCCATAAAGGGCGAGGGAACAGATACGCAGTATTTT. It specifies CAIKGEGTDTQYF.

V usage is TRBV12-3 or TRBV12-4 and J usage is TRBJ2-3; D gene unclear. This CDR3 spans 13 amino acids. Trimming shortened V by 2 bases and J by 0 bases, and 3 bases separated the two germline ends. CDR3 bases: TGTGCCAGCAGTTTAACTAGCACAGATACGCAGTATTTT. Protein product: CASSLTSTDTQYF.